This TCR beta chain was retrieved from a study of control samples from healthy donors and cancer patients. Assay used: immunoSEQ multiplex PCR; TCRdb lists only in-frame clones, some missing. This table holds about 40,000 clones, approximately 90% found once. CDR1 is SGHTA and CDR2 is FQGNSA in the germline V gene. This CDR3 comprises 12 residues. V was shortened by 4 bases and J by 7 bases, with 5 bases between the two germline ends. This chain connects TRBV7-2 to TRBJ1-6; no clear D gene. The receptor was isolated from a woman between 45 and 60 years old in good health. The material sequenced was blood. The CDR3 DNA is TGTGCCAGCAGCTCGATCAATTCACCCCTCCACTTT. This sequence encodes CASSSINSPLHF.